This T cell receptor beta chain originates from a study of T cells expressing NK-cell markers. TCRdb reprocessed the 5' RACE reads, keeping one entry per CDR3 protein, no DNA. This listing includes 250,000 or so distinct CDR3 sequences. The sample taken for sequencing was blood T cells: a sorted CD56 or NKG2C T cell subset, CD4+ or CD8+ T cells, or bulk PBMC T cells (not recorded which). This receptor was identified in a woman between 18 and 70 years old in good health.

This chain's CDR3 is CSAADRASPLHF. The genes are TRBV20-1 and TRBJ1-6; TCRdb lists TRBD1, though no DNA is available to test this call. The CDR3 loop spans 12 amino acids. Looked up from germline, CDR1 is DFQATT and CDR2 is SNEGSKA (reference sequence).